This passage covers 15 T cell receptor beta chains from one sample sequenced in a study of blood T cells in healthy people across ages. For the second PCR, which ran for about 7 to 11 cycles, a sample-barcoded 5' primer and a J-beta primer mix were used. TCRdb recomputed calls from the 5' RACE reads with MiXCR, one row per CDR3 protein. Of over a million distinct CDR3 sequences detected, around 59% appear once; the ten largest clones hold roughly 6.3%. The sequenced material came from blood. These receptors originate from a young man in good health.

The chain joins TRBV12-3 or TRBV12-4 to TRBJ2-3, with no clear D. The CDR3 totals 12 residues. Trimming removed 5 bases at V and 2 bases at J, with 5 bases between. This CDR3 reads CASSIDTDTQYF. In nucleotides, the CDR3 is TGTGCCAGCAGTATCGACACAGATACGCAGTATTTT.

This clonotype has more than one count but fewer than ten. V is TRBV11-2 and J is TRBJ2-5; D possibly corresponds to TRBD1 (6 bases). The CDR3 has 12 residues. Germline values: CDR1 SGHAT, CDR2 FQNNGV. V dropped 7 bases and J dropped 4 bases, with 10 bases sitting between them. The chain's CDR3 is CASTQGSETQYF. The CDR3 nucleotides are TGTGCCAGCACCCAGGGGTCAGAGACCCAGTACTTC.

This clonotype came up a few times. The chain uses TRBV6-2 or TRBV6-3 and TRBJ1-5; TRBD1 agrees at 8 bases. The CDR3 length is 14 residues. V lost 5 bases to trimming and J lost 7 bases; unmatched junction nucleotides: 7. CDR1 MNHEY and CDR2 SVGEGT come from the germline V gene. CDR3 in amino acids: CASSRTTGAQPQHF. Written as DNA, the CDR3 is TGTGCCAGCAGTAGGACGACAGGGGCCCAGCCCCAGCATTTT.

The V call is TRBV20-1, the J call TRBJ2-3; D is unclear. CDR3 size: 16 residues. With 0 bases removed from V and 5 bases from J, the gap between germline ends came to 18 bases. Germline assignment: CDR1 DFQATT and CDR2 SNEGSKA (reference sequence). CDR3 in amino acids: CSARDSLRPPQDTQYF. DNA of the CDR3: TGCAGTGCTAGAGATTCTTTGCGCCCCCCGCAAGATACGCAGTATTTT.

The rearrangement joins TRBV20-1 to TRBJ2-5, with D possibly being TRBD2 (5 bases). The J call may not be correct, given that the DNA end is closer to TRBJ2-7. The CDR3 is made up of 15 amino acids. From germline, CDR1 is DFQATT and CDR2 SNEGSKA (reference sequence). CDR3 nucleotides: TGCAGTGCTAGGGACGGGGTTCACTCCATCTACGAGCAGTACTTC. It encodes CSARDGVHSIYEQYF.

The J gene is TRBJ2-3, the V gene TRBV7-9, with D perhaps TRBD2 (6 bases). Germline V gene sequence: CDR1 SEHNR, CDR2 FQNEAQ (reference sequence). The germline V and J ends were trimmed by 5 bases and 4 bases, with 16 bases remaining between them. The CDR3 loop spans 15 amino acids. Here the CDR3 DNA reads TGTGCCAGCAGCACGGGACTCCTCTTACCAGATACGCAGTATTTT. It yields the protein CASSTGLLLPDTQYF.

This chain uses TRBV20-1 with TRBJ2-5, with unresolved D. Trimming cost V 5 bases and J 3 bases, with 13 bases left between them. The CDR3 consists of 13 residues. Germline V gene lookup returns CDR1 DFQATT and CDR2 SNEGSKA (reference sequence). The DNA for the CDR3 is TGCAGTGCTCGGAGACGGCCTGAAGAGACCCAGTACTTC. Its protein product is CSARRRPEETQYF.

This clonotype came up many times. The chain recombines TRBV20-1 with TRBJ2-1; TRBD2 aligns across 10 bases. In germline, CDR1 is DFQATT, CDR2 SNEGSKA (reference sequence). J gave up 8 bases and V 4 bases, and 20 bases lay outside the gene matches. There are 18 residues in the CDR3. The CDR3 DNA reads TGCAGTGCTAAACTACCTCAATTTAGCGGGAGGAGGGACGATGAGCAGTTCTTC. Protein sequence: CSAKLPQFSGRRDDEQFF.

This clonotype turned up a few times. V is TRBV20-1 and J is TRBJ1-2; D remains unclear. With 0 bases removed from V and 3 bases from J, the gap between germline ends came to 14 bases. From germline, CDR1 is DFQATT and CDR2 SNEGSKA (reference sequence). The CDR3 covers 15 residues. CDR3 in amino acids: CSARDQNDGYYGYTF. CDR3 bases: TGCAGTGCTAGAGATCAAAACGACGGTTACTATGGCTACACCTTC.

This sequence joins TRBV6-1 and TRBJ2-7, with D maybe TRBD2 (6 bases). The CDR3 spans 13 residues. Trimming shortened V by 4 bases and J by 3 bases, and 10 bases separated the two germline ends. Germline CDR1 MNHNS, CDR2 SASEGT. CDR3 DNA sequence: TGTGCCAGCAGTGTCCGGGAGAACTACGAGCAGTACTTC. This codes for CASSVRENYEQYF.

The chain has TRBV5-1 and TRBJ1-2; D is perhaps TRBD1 (6 bases). The CDR3 extends over 15 amino acids. Between the trimmed V and J ends, which lost 4 bases and 6 bases, there was a span of 19 bases. Looked up from germline, CDR1 is SGHRS and CDR2 is YFSETQ. This CDR3 is CASSAREGGLNGYTF. The CDR3 DNA sequence: TGCGCCAGCAGCGCCCGCGAGGGGGGGCTAAATGGCTACACCTTC.

This clonotype came up once. The V call is TRBV3-1, the J call TRBJ2-5, with 8 bases identical to TRBD2. Germline CDR1 reads LGHDT; CDR2 reads YNNKEL (reference sequence). J gave up 13 bases and V 0 bases, and 7 bases lay outside the gene matches. CDR3 length equals 13 residues. This CDR3 is CASSQDRSGSWYF. The CDR3 region has the DNA TGTGCCAGCAGCCAAGATCGCAGCGGGAGTTGGTACTTC.

The gene calls are TRBV2 and TRBJ2-7; 8 bases are shared with TRBD2. This CDR3 spans 13 amino acids. Germline CDR1 SNHLY, CDR2 FYNNEI. Unmatched junction bases numbered 1, after V lost 3 bases and J lost 3 bases. The CDR3 is CASSELAGYEQYF. The CDR3 DNA follows: TGTGCCAGCAGTGAGCTAGCGGGCTACGAGCAGTACTTC.

This chain connects TRBV6-6 to TRBJ1-2, with a weak D call TRBD1 (6 bases). CDR3 length: 14 amino acids. V gave up 4 bases and J gave up 3 bases, with 12 bases separating them. CDR1 and CDR2 from the germline V gene are MNHNY and SVGAGI (reference sequence). In DNA form, the CDR3 reads TGTGCCAGCAGTTTTACGGACAGCCACTATGGCTACACCTTC. It yields the protein CASSFTDSHYGYTF.

The chain's CDR3 is CASTSPSSYNEQFF. CDR3 DNA: TGTGCCAGCACCTCCCCTAGCTCCTACAATGAGCAGTTCTTC. J is TRBJ2-1 and V is TRBV5-5; D is undetermined. Between the trimmed V and J ends, which lost 6 bases and 0 bases, there was a span of 10 bases. Germline CDR1 and CDR2: SGHKS and YYEKEE (reference sequence). CDR3 size: 14 residues.